This T cell receptor beta chain was obtained from a study of blood T cells in healthy people across ages. Primed by a sample-barcoded 5' primer and a J-beta primer mix, a second PCR proceeded for about 6 to 12 cycles. TCRdb itself ran the 5' RACE reads through MiXCR, one entry per CDR3 protein. The sample comprises 890,000 or so distinct CDR3 sequences, 62% of which are singletons, and roughly a quarter rests with the top ten. On this clonotype itself: As yet, its antigen is unknown.

V lost 1 base, J lost 0 bases, and 0 bases stayed unmatched. This CDR3 spans 15 amino acids. CDR1 SSHAT and CDR2 FNYEAQ come from the germline V gene (reference sequence). Study-wide results and limits: Among T cells, TCR beta diversity per million cells dropped roughly linearly as age rose. The unknown donor CMV status may have confounded expanded clonotype changes.

The source of this sequence is a man younger than 40 in good health. Sequencing was carried out using blood. The rearrangement uses TRBV7-7 and TRBJ2-5, with 9 bases fitting TRBD2. The CDR3 spells CASSLERGDQETQYF. As DNA, the CDR3 is TGTGCCAGCAGCTTAGAGCGGGGGGACCAAGAGACCCAGTACTTC. Combining the CDR3 with reference TRBV7-7 and TRBJ2-5 gives the whole variable domain GAGVSQSPRYKVTKRGQDVTLRCDPISSHATLYWYQQALGQGPEFLTYFNYEAQPDKSGLPSDRFSAERPEGSISTLTIQRTEQRDSAMYRCASSLERGDQETQYFGPGTRLLVL.